The T cell receptor (beta chain) under discussion was sequenced for a study of CD8 T cells in Susac syndrome. RNA, at 0.5 to 1 ug, was reverse transcribed with random hexamers. TCRdb analysed the immunoSEQ multiplex PCR reads with MiXCR anew, one entry per CDR3 protein. The sample has roughly 190,000 distinct CDR3 sequences, about 91% seen once. Germline V gene sequence: CDR1 WNHNN, CDR2 SYGVQD (reference sequence). Trimming at V came to 6 bases and at J to 0 bases, leaving 13 bases not matched to a gene. The CDR3 is 18 residues long. The V call is TRBV10-1, the J call TRBJ1-4, with 7 bases lining up with TRBD1. The clonotype originates from a human donor with Susac syndrome. The sequencing sample was made of CD4+ T cells from PBMCs. The CDR3 DNA reads as TGCGCCAGCAGCATTTCCCCGGGACAGCGATCAACTAATGAAAAACTGTTTTTT. It yields the protein CASSISPGQRSTNEKLFF.